A single sample gave rise to the 7 T cell receptor beta chains below, sequenced in a study of T-cell reconstitution after alpha-beta-depleted transplantation in children. Study-level points and caveats: The authors attributed T-cell counts and diversity one year after transplant mostly to newly produced T cells.

These TCRs' antigens remain unknown. Using unique molecular identifiers, the investigators prepared the TCRbeta library. One entry per CDR3 protein results from TCRdb running MiXCR on the PCR reads. Here the sample spans around 300,000 distinct CDR3 sequences, 6% to 10% being singletons. Sequences were derived from peripheral blood, sampled 360 days after TCRalphabeta/CD19-depleted stem cell transplant. These receptors were obtained from a female patient between 2 and 10 years old who had a stem cell transplant for Fanconi anemia, so the T cells may come from the graft donor.

This clonotype has only a few counts. The J gene is TRBJ2-3, the V gene TRBV28; D possibly corresponds to TRBD2 (5 bases). Per the germline V gene, CDR1 is MDHEN and CDR2 is SYDVKM. Trimming left V 4 bases short and J 2 bases short, with 13 bases between. The CDR3 sequence is 15 residues long. This CDR3 reads CASSSFGVATDTQYF. In nucleotides, the CDR3 is TGTGCCAGCAGTTCTTTCGGGGTGGCCACAGATACGCAGTATTTT. The full variable domain, in which reference TRBV28 and TRBJ2-3 provide the parts outside the CDR3, is DVKVTQSSRYLVKRTGEKVFLECVQDMDHENMFWYRQDPGLGLRLIYFSYDVKMKEKGDIPEGYSVSREKKERFSLILESASTNQTSMYLCASSSFGVATDTQYFGPGTRLTVL.

This rearrangement joins TRBV5-1 to TRBJ1-2; 8 bases map to TRBD1. The CDR3 length is 17 residues. Germline V gene sequence: CDR1 SGHRS, CDR2 YFSETQ. V lost 0 bases to trimming and J lost 0 bases; unmatched junction nucleotides: 7. The CDR3 DNA follows: TGCGCCAGCAGCTTGGACGGACAGGGAGGCCCTAACTATGGCTACACCTTC. Residues: CASSLDGQGGPNYGYTF.

In regard to this clonotype: Compared with germline, one end of the junction differs, possibly owing to a read error. This rearrangement joins TRBV12-3 or TRBV12-4 to TRBJ2-2; the match to TRBD2 covers 10 bases. This CDR3 comprises 18 residues. The CDR3: CTSSFPETSGLNTGELFF. CDR3 DNA sequence: TGTACCAGCAGTTTCCCAGAGACTAGCGGGCTAAACACCGGGGAGCTGTTTTTT.

The V and J genes are TRBV25-1 and TRBJ2-2; either TRBD1 or TRBD2 may fit D (5 bases each). Germline-derived CDR1 and CDR2 are MGHDK and SYGVNS. This CDR3 is built from 13 residues. The V end was cut by 6 bases, the J end by 4 bases, with 9 bases between. The CDR3 is CASRPGSTGELFF. DNA for the CDR3: TGTGCCAGCAGACCAGGGAGCACCGGGGAGCTGTTTTTT.

This clonotype was counted at least ten times. CDR3 DNA: TGCGCCAGCAGGGACAGCAACTATGGCTACACCTTC. Encoded protein: CASRDSNYGYTF. This chain connects TRBV5-1 to TRBJ1-2, with D perhaps TRBD1 (6 bases). CDR1 and CDR2 (germline): SGHRS, YFSETQ. Deletions cut 5 bases from V and 2 bases from J, with 7 bases between. This CDR3 spans 12 amino acids.

There are many counts of this clonotype. The V call is TRBV7-2, the J call TRBJ1-1; the match to TRBD1 covers 7 bases. Germline assignment: CDR1 SGHTA and CDR2 FQGNSA. CDR3 length: 14 residues. Losses at the gene ends were 1 base for V and 5 bases for J; bases not matched to a gene: 4. CDR3: CASSLGTGYTEAFF. The CDR3 DNA reads as TGTGCCAGCAGCTTAGGGACAGGTTATACTGAAGCTTTCTTT.

The chain links TRBV20-1 to TRBJ2-2; D is perhaps TRBD2 (6 bases). The CDR3 runs 14 residues. The germline V and J ends were trimmed by 3 bases and 10 bases, with 18 bases remaining between them. In germline, CDR1 is DFQATT, CDR2 SNEGSKA (reference sequence). The CDR3 sequence is CSARDETRGVELFF. CDR3 coding DNA: TGCAGTGCTAGGGACGAGACTAGAGGGGTGGAGCTGTTTTTT.